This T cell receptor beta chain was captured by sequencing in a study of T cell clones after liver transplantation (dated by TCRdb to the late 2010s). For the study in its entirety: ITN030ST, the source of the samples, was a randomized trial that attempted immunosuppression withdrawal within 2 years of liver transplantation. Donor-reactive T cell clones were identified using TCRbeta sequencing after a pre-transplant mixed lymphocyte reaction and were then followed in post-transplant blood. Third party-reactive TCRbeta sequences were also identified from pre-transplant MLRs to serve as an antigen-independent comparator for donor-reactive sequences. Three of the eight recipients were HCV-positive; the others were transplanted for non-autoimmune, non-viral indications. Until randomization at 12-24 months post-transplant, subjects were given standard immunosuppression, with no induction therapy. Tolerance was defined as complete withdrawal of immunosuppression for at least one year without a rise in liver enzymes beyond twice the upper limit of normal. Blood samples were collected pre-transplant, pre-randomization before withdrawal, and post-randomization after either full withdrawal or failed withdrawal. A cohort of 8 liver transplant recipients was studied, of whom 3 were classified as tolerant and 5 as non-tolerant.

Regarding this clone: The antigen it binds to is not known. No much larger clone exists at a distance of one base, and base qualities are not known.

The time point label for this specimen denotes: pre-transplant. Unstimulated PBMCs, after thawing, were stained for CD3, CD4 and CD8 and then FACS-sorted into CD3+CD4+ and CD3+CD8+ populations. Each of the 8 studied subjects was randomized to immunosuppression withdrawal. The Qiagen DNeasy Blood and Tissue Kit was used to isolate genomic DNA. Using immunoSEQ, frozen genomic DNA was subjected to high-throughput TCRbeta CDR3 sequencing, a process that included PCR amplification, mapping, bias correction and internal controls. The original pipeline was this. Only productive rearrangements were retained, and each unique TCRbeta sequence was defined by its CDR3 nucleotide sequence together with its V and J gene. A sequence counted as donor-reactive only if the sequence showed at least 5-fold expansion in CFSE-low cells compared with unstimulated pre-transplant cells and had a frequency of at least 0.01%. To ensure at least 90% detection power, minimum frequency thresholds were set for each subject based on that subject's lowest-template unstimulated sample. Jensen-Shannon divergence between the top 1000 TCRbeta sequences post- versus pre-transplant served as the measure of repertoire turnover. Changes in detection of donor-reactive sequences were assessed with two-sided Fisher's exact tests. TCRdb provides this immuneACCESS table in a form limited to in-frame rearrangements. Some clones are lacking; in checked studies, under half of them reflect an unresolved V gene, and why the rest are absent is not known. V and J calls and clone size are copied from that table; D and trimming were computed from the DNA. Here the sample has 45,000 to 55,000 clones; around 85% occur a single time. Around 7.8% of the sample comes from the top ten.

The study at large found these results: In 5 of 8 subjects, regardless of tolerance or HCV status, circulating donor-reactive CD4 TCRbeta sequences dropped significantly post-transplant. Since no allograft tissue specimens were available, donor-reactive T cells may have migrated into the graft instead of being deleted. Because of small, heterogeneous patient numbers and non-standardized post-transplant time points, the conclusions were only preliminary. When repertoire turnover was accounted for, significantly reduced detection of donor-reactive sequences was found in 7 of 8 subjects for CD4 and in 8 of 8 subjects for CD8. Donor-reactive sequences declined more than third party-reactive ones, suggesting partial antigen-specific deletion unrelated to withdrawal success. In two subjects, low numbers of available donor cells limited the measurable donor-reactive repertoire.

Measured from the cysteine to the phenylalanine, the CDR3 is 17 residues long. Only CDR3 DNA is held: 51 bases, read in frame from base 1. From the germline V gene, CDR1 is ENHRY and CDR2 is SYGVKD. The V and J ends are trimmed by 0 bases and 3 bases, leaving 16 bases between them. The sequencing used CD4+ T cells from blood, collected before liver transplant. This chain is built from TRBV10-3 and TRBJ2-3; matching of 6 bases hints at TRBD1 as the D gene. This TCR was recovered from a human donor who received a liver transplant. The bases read TGTGCCATCAGTGAGTCGAAGGGCCAGGGGCGGACAGATACGCAGTATTTT. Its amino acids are CAISESKGQGRTDTQYF.